This TCR beta chain was sequenced in a study of shared clonotypes between healthy human individuals. The CDR3 is 17 amino acids. Trimming stripped 4 bases from V and 2 bases from J, with 17 bases between. CDR1 is SGHNT and CDR2 is YENEEA in the germline V gene. Only in-frame clones appear in the TCRdb table, and some are missing; sequencing was by immunoSEQ multiplex PCR. The repertoire holds hundreds of thousands of clones, with roughly four fifths as singletons. The specimen was PBMCs. The chain couples TRBV11-3 to TRBJ2-2; D not resolved. The TCR was taken from a woman aged 35 to 49 in good health. Some clones in this sample may be carry-over from other donors' samples. The CDR3 spells CASSSGFATLNTGELFF. In DNA form, the CDR3 reads TGTGCCAGCAGCTCAGGCTTTGCGACTCTCAACACCGGGGAGCTGTTTTTT.